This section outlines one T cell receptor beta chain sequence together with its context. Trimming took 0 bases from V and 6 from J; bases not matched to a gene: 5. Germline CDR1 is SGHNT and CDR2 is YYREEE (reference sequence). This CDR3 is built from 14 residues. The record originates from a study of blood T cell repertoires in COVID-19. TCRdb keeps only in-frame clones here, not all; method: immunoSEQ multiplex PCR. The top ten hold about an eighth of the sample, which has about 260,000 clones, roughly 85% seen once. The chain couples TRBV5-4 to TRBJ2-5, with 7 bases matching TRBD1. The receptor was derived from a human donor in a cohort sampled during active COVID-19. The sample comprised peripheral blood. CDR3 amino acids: CASSLEGALKTQYF. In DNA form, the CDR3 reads TGTGCCAGCAGCTTGGAGGGGGCGTTGAAGACCCAGTACTTC. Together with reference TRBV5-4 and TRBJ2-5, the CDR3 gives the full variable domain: ETGVTQSPTHLIKTRGQQVTLRCSSQSGHNTVSWYQQALGQGPQFIFQYYREEENGRGNFPPRFSGLQFPNYSSELNVNALELDDSALYLCASSLEGALKTQYFGPGTRLLVL.